The 6 T cell receptor beta chains reported below all come from one sample, sequenced in a study of shared clonotypes between healthy human individuals. TCRdb's table, derived via immunoSEQ multiplex PCR, lists solely in-frame clones and lacks some. The sample contains roughly 2.1 million clones, about 92% of which appear only once. Selected positively for CCR7 and CD45RO-negative, naive CD8 cells excluded terminally differentiated effector memory CD45RA+ cells. The source material was naive CD8+ T cells from PBMCs. These receptors all come from a man in his late teens or twenties in good health. Some clones in this sample may be carry-over from other donors' samples.

The rearrangement joins TRBV9 to TRBJ1-1, with D possibly being TRBD1 (6 bases). The germline gives CDR1 SGDLS, CDR2 YYNGEE. The CDR3 loop spans 15 amino acids. V shed 4 bases and J shed 0 bases, with 13 bases lying between them. The CDR3 DNA sequence: TGTGCCAGCAGCCCCGGACAGAACATGAACACTGAAGCTTTCTTT. Residues: CASSPGQNMNTEAFF.

The gene calls are TRBV5-6 and TRBJ2-1; TRBD1 matches at 9 bases. Unmatched junction bases numbered 9, after V lost 4 bases and J lost 7 bases. Germline V gene lookup returns CDR1 SGHDT and CDR2 YYEEEE. This CDR3 contains 15 residues. The CDR3 bases are TGTGCCAGCAGCCCCGGGACAGGGTCTAGAAATGAGCAGTTCTTC. It translates to CASSPGTGSRNEQFF.

The rearrangement uses TRBV28 and TRBJ2-1; D uncertain. Trimming stripped 3 bases from V and 12 bases from J, with 12 bases between. The germline CDR1 and CDR2 sequences are MDHEN and SYDVKM. This CDR3 has 12 residues. CDR3 sequence reads: CASSFMAATQFF. In nucleotides, the CDR3 is TGTGCCAGCAGTTTCATGGCCGCCACGCAGTTCTTC.

The chain joins TRBV19 to TRBJ1-5; D is undetermined. The CDR3 is 14 residues long. Trimming cost V 3 bases and J 8 bases, with 14 bases left between them. Per germline, CDR1 LNHDA and CDR2 SQIVND (reference sequence). CDR3: CASSIVEPEEPQHF. In DNA form, the CDR3 reads TGTGCCAGTAGTATTGTGGAGCCAGAAGAGCCCCAGCATTTT.

This clone was detected a few times. The genes are TRBV25-1 and TRBJ1-2; 11 bases map to TRBD1. The CDR3 sequence is 14 residues long. Germline-derived CDR1 and CDR2 are MGHDK and SYGVNS. J lost 4 bases, V lost 2 bases, and 0 bases had no gene match. Here the CDR3 reads CASSEGTGGYGYTF. CDR3 DNA: TGTGCCAGCAGTGAAGGGACAGGGGGCTATGGCTACACCTTC.

This clone was observed once. The genes are TRBV6-5 and TRBJ1-2; D is undetermined. Germline V CDR1 and CDR2: MNHEY, SVGAGI. The CDR3 contains 13 residues. Trimming stripped 4 bases from V and 0 bases from J, with 6 bases between. CDR3 amino acids: CASSSGANYGYTF. CDR3 DNA: TGTGCCAGCAGTTCCGGGGCTAACTATGGCTACACCTTC.